This is a list of T cell receptor beta chains from one sample in a study of T cells after yellow fever vaccination. TCRdb recomputed calls from the 5' RACE reads with MiXCR, one row per CDR3 protein. Of fewer than 350,000 distinct CDR3 sequences listed, approximately 4.5% are singletons. This sample comprised PBMCs, obtained 15 days after the yellow fever booster vaccination. Receptor source: a man between 18 and 29 years old who received the YFV17D yellow fever vaccine. The CDR3 runs from the conserved cysteine through the conserved F or W. D genes are given only for firm matches. Expanded clones get a size class; other rows say once, few or many, or leave the size out.

NA,TRBJ1-2,TRBV5-1,few,TGCGCCAGCAGGCCCGGACAAGGTTATAACTATGGCTACACCTTC,CASRPGQGYNYGYTF
NA,TRBJ1-1,TRBV6-6,few,TGTGCCAGCAGTTACCGCGGGACCCTGGGCACTGAAGCTTTCTTT,CASSYRGTLGTEAFF
NA,TRBJ1-1,TRBV29-1,few,TGCAGCGTGGGCGGCGGAGGGGCTGAAGCTTTCTTT,CSVGGGGAEAFF
NA,TRBJ2-5,TRBV19,many,TGTGCCAGTAGTATAGGTGGACTAAAAGAGACCCAGTACTTC,CASSIGGLKETQYF
TRBD1,TRBJ2-7,TRBV10-2,NA,TGCGCCAGCAGTGAGTCCGAGACAGGGCAACAGTACTTC,CASSESETGQQYF
NA,TRBJ2-3,TRBV5-6,many,TGTGCCAGCAGCTTGATACAACAGGCTATCACAGATACGCAGTATTTT,CASSLIQQAITDTQYF
NA,TRBJ1-1,TRBV7-3,few,TGTGCCAGCAGCTTCTGGGGGGACACTGAAGCTTTCTTT,CASSFWGDTEAFF
TRBD1,TRBJ1-4,TRBV18,many,TGTGCCAGCTCGCGAGGGACAGGCCTCAATGAAAAACTGTTTTTT,CASSRGTGLNEKLFF
NA,TRBJ2-1,TRBV6-5,many,TGTGCCAGCACCACCGGGCGGCAGGTCTTACATGAGCAGTTCTTC,CASTTGRQVLHEQFF
NA,TRBJ2-2,TRBV28,many,TGTGCCATCACTCAGGAGAACACCGGGGAGCTGTTTTTT,CAITQENTGELFF
NA,TRBJ2-1,TRBV6-2/TRBV6-3,many,TGTGCCAGCAGAACCACAGCGCTTGGGAGCAATGAGCAGTTCTTC,CASRTTALGSNEQFF
NA,TRBJ1-2,TRBV10-2,few,TGCGCCAGCAGTGAGGTGATCCGGGGGCCTCATGGCTACACCTTC,CASSEVIRGPHGYTF
NA,TRBJ2-5,TRBV20-1,many,TGCAGTGCTAGAGATGGTTCGCACATCCAAGAGACCCAGTACTTC,CSARDGSHIQETQYF
NA,TRBJ1-6,TRBV7-2,NA,TGTGCCAGCAGCTTAAACGGTGCAGGGCTGAATTCACCCCTCCACTTT,CASSLNGAGLNSPLHF
TRBD1,TRBJ2-1,TRBV7-3,NA,TGTGCCAGCAGCTTCGTACAGGGGCATGAGCAGTTCTTC,CASSFVQGHEQFF
TRBD2,TRBJ2-5,TRBV7-9,many,TGTGCCAGCAGCCCCGAGGTAGCGGGGGTCGCTCAAGAGACCCAGTACTTC,CASSPEVAGVAQETQYF
NA,TRBJ1-4,TRBV5-1,many,TGCGCCAGCCGTACCGGGACAACTAATGAAAAACTGTTTTTT,CASRTGTTNEKLFF
TRBD1,TRBJ2-7,TRBV20-1,many,TGCAGTGCTAGAGCACTTAATTCAGGACAGGGGGGGTACGAGCAGTACTTC,CSARALNSGQGGYEQYF
NA,TRBJ2-5,TRBV6-1,NA,TGTGCCAGCAGTGAATCGGGCGGGTGGGAGACCCAGTACTTC,CASSESGGWETQYF
TRBD1,TRBJ1-1,TRBV5-1,few,TGCGCCAGCAGCTTGGGGGCAGGGGGCATCACTGAAGCTTTCTTT,CASSLGAGGITEAFF
NA,TRBJ1-1,TRBV20-1,many,TGCAGTGCAATAGCCTCGGGGTTCGGCACTGAAGCTTTCTTT,CSAIASGFGTEAFF
NA,TRBJ2-2,TRBV28,many,TGTGCCAGCACTGACTACAAACCGAACACCGGGGAGCTGTTTTTT,CASTDYKPNTGELFF
TRBD2,TRBJ2-1,TRBV18,NA,TGTGCCAGTAACAGCGGGGGGAGTAGCTCCTACAATGAGCAGTTCTTC,CASNSGGSSSYNEQFF
TRBD1,TRBJ2-7,TRBV7-7,many,TGTGCCAGCAGTCAGACAGGGGGCGCGACCAGCGAGCAGTACTTC,CASSQTGGATSEQYF
NA,TRBJ2-1,TRBV4-3,many,TGCGCCAGCAGCCAAGAAACGGGCCCTTACAATGAGCAGTTCTTC,CASSQETGPYNEQFF
NA,TRBJ2-7,TRBV12-3/TRBV12-4,NA,TGTGCCAGCAGTTATGACACCAAGAAAAAGCAGTACTTC,CASSYDTKKKQYF
NA,TRBJ1-1,TRBV4-1,many,TGCGCCAGCAGCGTATACAGGGTAGGGACTGAAGCTTTCTTT,CASSVYRVGTEAFF
NA,TRBJ2-1,TRBV28,NA,TGTGCCAGCAGTTATACACGGGGAGAGCAGTTCTTC,CASSYTRGEQFF
TRBD1,TRBJ2-1,TRBV28,many,TGTGCCAGCACCATCGGACAGGGGGCCTACAATGAGCAGTTCTTC,CASTIGQGAYNEQFF
TRBD2,TRBJ2-4,TRBV5-4,few,TGTGCCAGCAGCGGGGGACTAGCGGGGGGTCCCCTAGCCAAAAACATTCAGTACTTC,CASSGGLAGGPLAKNIQYF
NA,TRBJ2-5,TRBV5-6,many,TGTGCCAGCAGCTTGCCGGGGGCGGAGACCCAGTACTTC,CASSLPGAETQYF
NA,TRBJ2-5,TRBV6-5,many,TGTGCCAGCAGTTACCGTGGAGGGGGGGTAGAGACCCAGTACTTC,CASSYRGGGVETQYF
NA,TRBJ1-1,TRBV6-1,NA,TGTGCCAGCAGTGAAATGGCAGGGGATTACACTGAAGCTTTCTTT,CASSEMAGDYTEAFF
TRBD2,TRBJ2-3,TRBV7-6,NA,TGTGCCAGCAGCTTAGAATCTAGCGGGGGGGTAAGTGGCACAGATACGCAGTATTTT,CASSLESSGGVSGTDTQYF
TRBD2,TRBJ2-2,TRBV12-3/TRBV12-4,few,TGTGCCAGCAGTTTAGTAGCGGGGGGGCCGCCCGGGGAGCTGTTTTTT,CASSLVAGGPPGELFF
NA,TRBJ1-5,TRBV20-1,NA,TGCAGTGCTAGAGCGTATAGCAATCAGCCCCAGCATTTT,CSARAYSNQPQHF
NA,TRBJ2-1,TRBV4-1,NA,TGCGCCAGCAGCCAAGGTCTCCCCTACAATGAGCAGTTCTTC,CASSQGLPYNEQFF
NA,TRBJ2-3,TRBV7-8,few,TGTGCCAGCAGCTTAGAGAGGCGCGCCCCAAGCACAGATACGCAGTATTTT,CASSLERRAPSTDTQYF
TRBD2,TRBJ2-3,TRBV4-1,NA,TGCGCCAGCAGCCTACAGGGAAGTAGCGGGGGGAGGGCAGATACGCAGTATTTT,CASSLQGSSGGRADTQYF
TRBD1,TRBJ2-6,TRBV6-6,many,TGTGCCAGCGGATCGACAGGGGTCGGGGCCAACGTCCTGACTTTC,CASGSTGVGANVLTF
NA,TRBJ1-4,TRBV7-9,many,TGTGCCAGCAGCTCCTTCGTGGGGTATGGGGTTGAAAAACTGTTTTTT,CASSSFVGYGVEKLFF
TRBD1,TRBJ1-1,TRBV20-1,many,TGCAGTGCTAGGAAGGAGGGGGCGTGGACTGAAGCTTTCTTT,CSARKEGAWTEAFF
NA,TRBJ1-3,TRBV4-2,NA,TGTGCCAGCAGCGAAAGGGTAGGAGGAAACACCATATATTTT,CASSERVGGNTIYF
TRBD2,TRBJ2-3,TRBV7-6,NA,TGTGCCAGCAGCTTAGCGCCTAGCGGGGGGCCCACAGATACGCAGTATTTT,CASSLAPSGGPTDTQYF
NA,TRBJ1-1,TRBV5-1,many,TGCGCCAGCAGCTTACCGGACACGCCGTACGAAGCTTTCTTT,CASSLPDTPYEAFF
NA,TRBJ1-2,TRBV29-1,many,TGCAGCGTTGAAAACGGGGACAACTATGGCTACACCTTC,CSVENGDNYGYTF
TRBD1,TRBJ1-5,TRBV6-4,NA,TGTGCCAGCAGAGCGGCCCCCCGGGACAGGATCCTCAATCAGCCCCAGCATTTT,CASRAAPRDRILNQPQHF
NA,TRBJ1-2,TRBV7-3,NA,TGTGCCAGCAGCCCGTTCGATCAGGACTATGGCTACACCTTC,CASSPFDQDYGYTF
NA,TRBJ2-2,TRBV18,many,TGTGCCAGCTCACCAGTTGGGACATCTACAAGGGAGCTGTTTTTT,CASSPVGTSTRELFF
NA,TRBJ2-3,TRBV7-3,many,TGTGCCAGCAGCCGGGAGTTGGCAGATACGCAGTATTTT,CASSRELADTQYF
NA,TRBJ1-5,TRBV10-3,NA,TGTGCCATCAGCGACTTTTCGTCGGGTCAGCCCCAGCATTTT,CAISDFSSGQPQHF
NA,TRBJ1-4,TRBV15,NA,TGTGCCACCAGCAGGGGATCAACAACTAATGAAAAACTGTTTTTT,CATSRGSTTNEKLFF
NA,TRBJ2-1,TRBV4-2,many,TGTGCCAGCAGCCAGCGGACGGCAGCTAGCTCCTACAATGAGCAGTTCTTC,CASSQRTAASSYNEQFF
NA,TRBJ2-1,TRBV12-3/TRBV12-4,many,TGTGCCAGCAGTTTAACGGTGGGTTCCTCCTACAATGAGCAGTTCTTC,CASSLTVGSSYNEQFF
TRBD1,TRBJ1-2,TRBV12-3/TRBV12-4,many,TGTGCCAGCACCTCAAGCGGACAGGGGGCTGTCGGCTACACCTTC,CASTSSGQGAVGYTF
NA,TRBJ2-1,TRBV28,few,TGTGCCAGCAACCTACAGGTACCCTACAATGAGCAGTTCTTC,CASNLQVPYNEQFF
NA,TRBJ1-3,TRBV7-2,many,TGTGCCAGCAGCTTATTCCGCGCCCCTGGAAACACCATATATTTT,CASSLFRAPGNTIYF
NA,TRBJ2-5,TRBV20-1,many,TGCAGTGCTGAGGGGATTCCAGAGACCCAGTACTTC,CSAEGIPETQYF